The 19 T cell receptor beta chains listed next were all sequenced from one sample in a study of cytomegalovirus exposure and HLA in healthy donors (dated by TCRdb to 2015 to 2018). The library was obtained by the immunoSEQ multiplex PCR assay. A mixture of 60 forward primers for TCR Vbeta segments and 13 reverse primers for TCR Jbeta segments was used in the multiplex PCR. The immuneACCESS repertoire file appears here via TCRdb, limited to in-frame rearrangements. These files lack a portion of the clones; in checked studies, under half of the deficit traces to unresolved V genes, and the cause of the others is not known. The sample includes some 90,000 clones, with 55% to 70% observed a single time. Roughly 5.5% of the sample is in the top ten clones. The sample taken for sequencing was PBMCs. All receptors derive from a boy aged 5-17 years in good health and CMV-seropositive.

This clone was seen more than once but under ten times. In nucleotides, the CDR3 is TGTGCCAGCTCAGCCGTCCTAGCGGGAGGGCAACGCGAGCAGTACTTC. Its protein product is CASSAVLAGGQREQYF. This rearrangement joins TRBV18 to TRBJ2-7; 12 bases line up with TRBD2. CDR3 length: 16 amino acids. Germline trimming cut 5 bases from V and 6 bases from J; bases unmatched to any gene: 11. Germline-derived CDR1 and CDR2 are KGHSH and LQKENI.

The sample holds a few counts of this clone. This rearrangement joins TRBV5-4 to TRBJ1-4, with a tentative D call TRBD1 (6 bases). This CDR3 has 15 amino acids. In germline, CDR1 is SGHNT, CDR2 YYREEE (reference sequence). V lost 0 bases and J lost 4, with 10 bases in between. CDR3 in amino acids: CASSLAGQSNEKLFF. For the CDR3, the DNA is TGTGCCAGCAGCTTGGCGGGACAAAGTAATGAAAAACTGTTTTTT.

The chain links TRBV30 to TRBJ2-7; 8 bases align to TRBD1. V lost 2 bases and J lost 6; bases outside the gene matches: 12. CDR1 and CDR2 (germline): GTSNPN, SVGIG (reference sequence). The CDR3 length is 15 residues. The CDR3 loop reads CAWSPIDRGLVEQYF. The CDR3 coding sequence is TGTGCCTGGAGTCCGATTGACAGGGGTTTGGTCGAGCAGTACTTC.

V is TRBV9 and J is TRBJ2-1; 10 bases are shared with TRBD2. Per germline, CDR1 SGDLS and CDR2 YYNGEE. CDR3 length equals 18 residues. Unmatched junction bases numbered 13, after V lost 3 bases and J lost 4 bases. The CDR3 loop is CASSARGLSGGAYNEQFF. In DNA, the CDR3 is TGTGCCAGCAGCGCCCGTGGATTGAGCGGGGGGGCATACAATGAGCAGTTCTTC.

The chain employs TRBV7-6 and TRBJ2-7; 9 nucleotides align to TRBD1. Germline V gene data show CDR1 as SGHVS and CDR2 as FNYEAQ. This CDR3 spans 15 amino acids. With 2 bases clipped from V and 5 bases from J, the junction kept 7 bases outside the gene matches. The CDR3 nucleotides read TGTGCCAGCAGCTTACAAACAGGGGGCAACAACGAGCAGTACTTC. It specifies CASSLQTGGNNEQYF.

A few counts support this clone. V is TRBV6-1 and J is TRBJ1-5; unclear D gene. CDR3 length equals 14 residues. V lost 2 bases to trimming and J lost 6 bases, with 11 bases between them. CDR1 and CDR2 from the germline V gene are MNHNS and SASEGT. CDR3 protein: CASSERGGGQPQHF. CDR3 DNA: TGTGCCAGCAGTGAACGCGGAGGCGGTCAGCCCCAGCATTTT.

V gene TRBV19 combines with J gene TRBJ2-1, with D perhaps matching TRBD1 (5 bases). The CDR3 covers 13 residues. CDR1 is LNHDA and CDR2 is SQIVND in the germline V gene (reference sequence). Trimming stripped 5 bases from V and 9 bases from J, with 14 bases between. The DNA for the CDR3 is TGTGCCAGTAGTTCAGGGTGGGTTACTGAGCAGTTCTTC. Translation gives CASSSGWVTEQFF.

J is TRBJ2-1 and V is TRBV7-9; D is uncertain. Per the germline V gene, CDR1 is SEHNR and CDR2 is FQNEAQ (reference sequence). There are 14 residues in the CDR3. V was shortened by 4 bases and J by 3 bases, with 10 bases between the two germline ends. This CDR3 is CASSYLEIYNEQFF. CDR3 nucleotide sequence: TGTGCCAGCAGCTACTTGGAGATCTACAATGAGCAGTTCTTC.

This chain links TRBV28 with TRBJ2-2; D gene ambiguous. The CDR3 covers 14 residues. Germline CDR1 reads MDHEN; CDR2 reads SYDVKM. Between the trimmed V and J ends, which lost 6 bases and 4 bases, there was a span of 12 bases. The CDR3 is CASRLKRPTGELFF. In DNA form, the CDR3 reads TGTGCCAGCAGACTAAAACGGCCCACCGGGGAGCTGTTTTTT.

The chain employs TRBV5-1 and TRBJ2-1; TRBD2 matches at 9 bases. The CDR3 consists of 15 residues. J was trimmed by 4 bases and V by 4 bases; bases with no gene match: 6. CDR1 is SGHRS, CDR2 YFSETQ, per germline. Written as DNA, the CDR3 is TGCGCCAGCAGCAAATTGACTAGCGGATACAATGAGCAGTTCTTC. Its protein product is CASSKLTSGYNEQFF.

The chain uses TRBV6-1 and TRBJ2-7; tentatively, D is TRBD1 (7 bases). Germline loops: CDR1 MNHNS, CDR2 SASEGT. The CDR3 has 15 amino acids. V was trimmed by 4 bases and J by 3 bases, leaving 16 bases between them. The CDR3 loop is CASSGWQGGYYEQYF. In nucleotides, the CDR3 is TGTGCCAGCAGTGGATGGCAGGGGGGCTACTACGAGCAGTACTTC.

The genes are TRBV27 and TRBJ1-2; 7 positions agree with TRBD1. Germline assignment: CDR1 MNHEY and CDR2 SMNVEV (reference sequence). The CDR3 has 15 amino acids. The V and J ends lost 4 bases and 2 bases, in that order; junction bases with no gene match: 7. CDR3 loop: CASSYQGGANYGYTF. CDR3 bases: TGTGCCAGCAGTTATCAAGGGGGCGCCAACTATGGCTACACCTTC.

The J gene is TRBJ2-7, the V gene TRBV7-6, with 10 bases fitting TRBD2. Trimming took 5 bases from V and 7 from J; bases not matched to a gene: 5. This CDR3 contains 13 residues. Germline lookup yields CDR1 SGHVS and CDR2 FNYEAQ. The CDR3 here is CASSAQREGEQYF. The CDR3 region has the DNA TGTGCCAGCAGCGCCCAGCGGGAGGGGGAGCAGTACTTC. Drawing the rest from reference TRBV7-6 and TRBJ2-7, the complete variable domain is GAGVSQSPRYKVTKRGQDVALRCDPISGHVSLYWYRQALGQGPEFLTYFNYEAQQDKSGLPNDRFSAERPEGSISTLTIQRTEQRDSAMYRCASSAQREGEQYFGPGTRLTVT.

This clone was counted between two and nine times. The chain has TRBV7-8 and TRBJ2-7; 10 nucleotides line up with TRBD1. Germline values: CDR1 SGHVS, CDR2 FQNEAQ. This CDR3 is 14 amino acids long. The junction had 5 bases not matched to a gene; V was cut back by 4 bases and J by 5 bases. DNA of the CDR3: TGTGCCAGCAGCTGGACAGGGGGTTCAGACGAGCAGTACTTC. It encodes CASSWTGGSDEQYF.

The rearrangement joins TRBV5-1 to TRBJ2-3; possible D gene TRBD2, 5 bases. Germline CDR1 is SGHRS and CDR2 is YFSETQ. Between the trimmed V and J ends, which lost 5 bases and 4 bases, there was a span of 17 bases. This CDR3 comprises 15 residues. The CDR3 spells CASRRPGVVADTQYF. For the CDR3, the DNA is TGCGCCAGCAGGCGGCCCGGGGTAGTAGCAGATACGCAGTATTTT.

This chain connects TRBV14 to TRBJ2-1, with 7 bases lining up with TRBD2. V lost 4 bases and J lost 2; bases outside the gene matches: 5. Per germline, CDR1 SGHDN and CDR2 FVKESK. This CDR3 is built from 15 residues. CDR3 bases: TGTGCCAGCAGCCCCACGGCGGGGGCCTACAATGAGCAGTTCTTC. It encodes CASSPTAGAYNEQFF.

V usage is TRBV6-6 and J usage is TRBJ1-6; D remains unclear. The CDR3 totals 14 residues. Per the germline V gene, CDR1 is MNHNY and CDR2 is SVGAGI (reference sequence). Trimming cost V 0 bases and J 12 bases, with 12 bases left between them. CDR3 sequence (DNA): TGTGCCAGCAGTTACTCCACCGCGGCAAAACCCCTCCACTTT. Encoded protein: CASSYSTAAKPLHF.

The V and J genes are TRBV30 and TRBJ2-3; 13 nucleotides line up with TRBD2. CDR3 size: 16 residues. V trimming: 2 bases; J trimming: 6 bases; junction bases outside the gene matches: 8. Germline V gives CDR1 GTSNPN, CDR2 SVGIG (reference sequence). CDR3 sequence reads: CAWSPGLAGDWDTQYF. The CDR3 coding sequence is TGTGCCTGGAGTCCCGGACTAGCGGGAGATTGGGATACGCAGTATTTT.

This clone was found a few times. The rearrangement uses TRBV19 and TRBJ2-5, with D maybe TRBD2 (5 bases). Trimming removed 1 base from V and 2 bases from J, with 14 bases in between. Germline V gene sequence: CDR1 LNHDA, CDR2 SQIVND (reference sequence). The CDR3 is 16 residues long. CDR3 sequence: CASSIGLIPGQETQYF. The CDR3 bases are TGTGCCAGTAGTATAGGCTTAATTCCGGGGCAAGAGACCCAGTACTTC.